These 28 T cell receptor beta chains came from one sample sequenced in a study of radiation and T cells in renal cell carcinoma. This table comes from immunoSEQ multiplex PCR, and its TCRdb copy is limited to in-frame clones, with some not included. The sample records 140,000 or so clones, more than 70% being singletons. Noted time point: baseline pretreatment blood. Treatment of the sample: 15 Gy SBRT to primary tumor, nephrectomy 4 weeks later. This specimen consisted of blood, obtained from a patient whose treatment included radiotherapy and nephrectomy. The source is a woman between 45 and 60 years old with renal cell carcinoma.

The rearrangement uses TRBV2 and TRBJ2-1; D not certain. Trimming shortened V by 6 bases and J by 3 bases, and 9 bases separated the two germline ends. The CDR3 contains 13 residues. The V gene's germline CDR1 is SNHLY and CDR2 FYNNEI. This CDR3 reads CASSLDNYNEQFF. CDR3 in DNA: TGTGCCAGCAGCCTTGACAACTACAATGAGCAGTTCTTC.

The chain has TRBV30 and TRBJ2-1; D assignment may be TRBD1 or TRBD2 (5 bases each). The CDR3 runs 14 residues. From germline, CDR1 is GTSNPN and CDR2 SVGIG (reference sequence). V lost 4 bases and J lost 9, with 19 bases in between. The CDR3 sequence: CAWKPGTGDVEQFF. The CDR3 nucleotides are TGTGCCTGGAAACCCGGGACCGGGGATGTTGAGCAGTTCTTC.

In its sample, this clone was seen a few times. Other nucleotide sequences from this sample produce the same CDR3. In nucleotides, the CDR3 is TGCGCCAGCAGCCAAGATGGCGGAGGGGGACCCCTCCACTTT. This translates into CASSQDGGGGPLHF. This chain links TRBV4-3 with TRBJ1-6, with D possibly being TRBD1 (6 bases). Germline V gives CDR1 LGHNA, CDR2 YSLEER. The CDR3 runs to 14 residues. Trimming left V 0 bases short and J 12 bases short, with 12 bases between.

This clone was seen once. In DNA, the CDR3 is TGTGCCAGCAGACCCCAGGGATTTGGAGGCTACACCTTC. This gives the protein CASRPQGFGGYTF. The chain employs TRBV6-4 and TRBJ1-2, with D perhaps TRBD1 (5 bases). Trimming removed 6 bases at V and 8 bases at J, with 16 bases between. CDR3 length equals 13 residues. Germline V gives CDR1 MRHNA, CDR2 SNTAGT.

The V and J genes are TRBV15 and TRBJ2-6; D is undetermined. With 0 bases removed from V and 1 base from J, the gap between germline ends came to 1 base. Germline CDR1 LNHNV, CDR2 YYDKDF (reference sequence). This CDR3 has 14 amino acids. The CDR3 DNA sequence: TGTGCCACCAGCAGAGAATCTGGGGCCAACGTCCTGACTTTC. Translating it yields CATSRESGANVLTF.

The chain links TRBV6-1 to TRBJ1-2; 8 nucleotides match TRBD1. Germline V CDR1 and CDR2: MNHNS, SASEGT. J lost 4 bases, V lost 6 bases, and 10 bases had no gene match. The length of the CDR3 is 15 residues. The CDR3, as DNA: TGTGCCAGCAGCACCCGACAGGGGAGTAGCTATGGCTACACCTTC. This sequence encodes CASSTRQGSSYGYTF.

This sequence joins TRBV5-6 and TRBJ2-5; 7 bases are shared with TRBD1. CDR1 and CDR2 from the germline V gene are SGHDT and YYEEEE. The CDR3 extends over 13 amino acids. The junction had 2 bases not matched to a gene; V was cut back by 2 bases and J by 4 bases. CDR3 nucleotide sequence: TGTGCCAGCAGCTTACGACAGGGAGAGACCCAGTACTTC. Its translation is CASSLRQGETQYF.

V and J are TRBV30 and TRBJ1-6; 9 bases are shared with TRBD1. Trimming at V came to 8 bases and at J to 10 bases, leaving 21 bases not matched to a gene. The CDR3 consists of 17 residues. Germline assignment: CDR1 GTSNPN and CDR2 SVGIG (reference sequence). In nucleotides, the CDR3 is TGTGCCACCCGATCGGGACAGGGTCTTTTTAGTGGATCACCCCTCCACTTT. Protein: CATRSGQGLFSGSPLHF.

The chain combines TRBV19 with TRBJ2-6; D tentatively fits TRBD1 or TRBD2 (6 bases each). The CDR3 has 16 residues. V lost 7 bases and J lost 0, with 13 bases in between. CDR1 is LNHDA and CDR2 is SQIVND in the germline V gene (reference sequence). CDR3 nucleotide sequence: TGTGCCAGTAATCAGGGGAGGCACTCTGGGGCCAACGTCCTGACTTTC. Translation gives CASNQGRHSGANVLTF.

The J gene is TRBJ1-2, the V gene TRBV5-5, with a tentative D call TRBD1 (6 bases). The germline CDR1 and CDR2 sequences are SGHKS and YYEKEE (reference sequence). The CDR3 contains 14 residues. The V end was cut by 0 bases, the J end by 6 bases, with 12 bases between. CDR3 loop: CASSLVGGKDGYTF. CDR3 in DNA: TGTGCCAGCAGCTTGGTAGGGGGAAAGGATGGCTACACCTTC.

As for this clone: One junction end does not reproduce the germline sequence, and a read error may be involved. The V and J genes are TRBV7-8 and TRBJ2-1; TRBD2 matches 16 bases. CDR3 length: 15 amino acids. Germline CDR1 SGHVS, CDR2 FQNEAQ. CDR3 nucleotides: TGTGCCAGCAGCTTAGCGCGGGGACTAGCGGGGGGGCCGGTCTTC. Translation gives CASSLARGLAGGPVF.

V gene TRBV4-2 combines with J gene TRBJ2-1, with D possibly TRBD2 on 5 matching bases. CDR3 size: 13 residues. Deletions cut 6 bases from V and 4 bases from J, with 10 bases between. Germline V CDR1 and CDR2: LGHNA, YNFKEQ. Here the CDR3 DNA reads TGTGCCAGCAGGGGGAGCGCGTACAATGAGCAGTTCTTC. It codes for CASRGSAYNEQFF.

The chain is built from TRBV9 and TRBJ1-6; D uncertain. The CDR3 loop spans 14 amino acids. The germline V gene encodes CDR1 SGDLS and CDR2 YYNGEE. V was pared by 1 base and J by 10 bases, with 12 bases between. The CDR3 bases are TGTGCCAGCAGCGTAAGAACAGACTCCTCACCCCTCCACTTT. The encoded protein is CASSVRTDSSPLHF.

This rearrangement joins TRBV30 to TRBJ1-1, with D possibly matching TRBD1 (5 bases). V lost 0 bases, J lost 6 bases, and 17 bases lay in between. CDR1 and CDR2 from the germline V gene are GTSNPN and SVGIG (reference sequence). CDR3 length equals 15 residues. The CDR3 DNA reads TGTGCCTGGAGTGTACGTCAGGGACCAAGCGCTGAAGCTTTCTTT. Protein sequence: CAWSVRQGPSAEAFF.

This clone was picked up one time. The rearrangement uses TRBV5-1 and TRBJ1-1, with D perhaps TRBD1 (5 bases). Between the trimmed V and J ends, which lost 0 bases and 3 bases, there was a span of 12 bases. Germline V gene lookup returns CDR1 SGHRS and CDR2 YFSETQ. CDR3 size: 15 residues. The chain's CDR3 is CASSLVGLGDTEAFF. DNA of the CDR3: TGCGCCAGCAGCTTGGTTGGTCTAGGGGACACTGAAGCTTTCTTT.

The chain recombines TRBV5-1 with TRBJ1-3; tentative D call: TRBD1 (5 bases). This CDR3 contains 16 residues. The V and J ends lost 3 bases and 1 base respectively, with 14 bases between them. Per the germline V gene, CDR1 is SGHRS and CDR2 is YFSETQ. The DNA of the CDR3 is TGCGCCAGCAGCTGGGGGGTAGATGAATCTGGAAACACCATATATTTT. This translates into CASSWGVDESGNTIYF.

This rearrangement joins TRBV6-5 to TRBJ1-2; TRBD1 might be the D (5 bases). The V end was cut by 8 bases, the J end by 8 bases, with 9 bases between. The CDR3 length is 10 residues. Germline lookup yields CDR1 MNHEY and CDR2 SVGAGI. CDR3 residues: CASSGVGYTF. The CDR3 region has the DNA TGTGCCAGCTCGGGGGTCGGCTACACCTTC.

The chain recombines TRBV7-3 with TRBJ1-1; D gene unclear. The germline CDR1 and CDR2 sequences are SGHTA and FQGTGA. The CDR3 is 13 residues long. The V gene lost 5 bases and the J gene lost 2 bases, with 9 bases spanning the gap. The CDR3 protein is CASSPGANTEAFF. In DNA, the CDR3 is TGTGCCAGCAGCCCAGGAGCTAACACTGAAGCTTTCTTT.

The J gene is TRBJ2-7, the V gene TRBV4-2; the D gene could be TRBD1 or TRBD2 (5 bases each). The ends were cut back, 1 base at V and 6 bases at J, with 16 bases in the middle. Germline V CDR1 and CDR2: LGHNA, YNFKEQ. The CDR3 covers 15 residues. The CDR3 nucleotides are TGTGCCAGCAGCCAAGGATCCCGAGGGGCGTCCGAGCAGTACTTC. Its protein product is CASSQGSRGASEQYF.

The rearrangement uses TRBV7-8 and TRBJ1-5; D is possibly TRBD1 (6 bases). V lost 0 bases and J lost 7, with 13 bases in between. CDR3 length: 15 residues. Germline values: CDR1 SGHVS, CDR2 FQNEAQ. CDR3 loop: CASSLARGGGQPQHF. CDR3 DNA: TGTGCCAGCAGCTTAGCGAGGGGGGGAGGCCAGCCCCAGCATTTT.

The J gene is TRBJ2-5, the V gene TRBV29-1; D possibly corresponds to TRBD2 (7 bases). Trimming stripped 2 bases from V and 5 bases from J, with 12 bases between. This CDR3 spans 13 amino acids. Germline-derived CDR1 and CDR2 are SQVTM and ANQGSEA. The CDR3 protein is CSVERGGPETQYF. CDR3 sequence (DNA): TGCAGCGTTGAAAGGGGGGGCCCGGAGACCCAGTACTTC.

This chain uses TRBV7-8 with TRBJ2-7, with TRBD1 matching over 9 bases. The CDR3 extends over 13 amino acids. The J segment lost 8 bases and the V segment lost 7 bases, leaving 9 bases of the junction unmatched. CDR1 is SGHVS and CDR2 is FQNEAQ in the germline V gene. DNA of the CDR3: TGTGCCAGCACCCCGGGACAGGGCCTTAAGCAGTACTTC. This encodes CASTPGQGLKQYF.

The chain recombines TRBV30 with TRBJ2-7; D gene uncertain. V was cut by 3 bases and J by 5 bases, with 8 bases left in between. CDR3 size: 11 residues. Germline V gives CDR1 GTSNPN, CDR2 SVGIG (reference sequence). The CDR3 DNA sequence: TGTGCCTGGAGGCAGGTGAACGAGCAGTACTTC. Its translation: CAWRQVNEQYF.

This rearrangement joins TRBV25-1 to TRBJ1-4, with D uncertain. Germline V gene data show CDR1 as MGHDK and CDR2 as SYGVNS. The CDR3 covers 14 residues. Trimming took 5 bases from V and 6 from J, leaving 13 bases between them. CDR3 nucleotides: TGTGCCAGCAGTAACTCCCCCGGTGATGAAAAACTGTTTTTT. Its protein is CASSNSPGDEKLFF.

The V call is TRBV10-3, the J call TRBJ2-5, with 7 bases matching TRBD1. Germline CDR1 reads ENHRY; CDR2 reads SYGVKD. V gave up 4 bases and J gave up 5 bases; unmatched junction bases: 16. CDR3 size: 17 residues. The CDR3 sequence: CAISGQRDSPLGETQYF. The CDR3, as DNA: TGTGCCATCAGTGGCCAGAGGGACAGCCCGCTAGGGGAGACCCAGTACTTC.

This chain connects TRBV6-6 to TRBJ2-7; the D gene is possibly TRBD2 (5 bases). Between the trimmed V and J ends, which lost 7 bases and 1 base, there was a span of 11 bases. This CDR3 has 13 residues. Germline V gene lookup returns CDR1 MNHNY and CDR2 SVGAGI (reference sequence). The CDR3 DNA follows: TGTGCCAGCACTGTCTCGGGATCCTACGAGCAGTACTTC. Translated, it gives CASTVSGSYEQYF.

This chain uses TRBV6-5 with TRBJ2-7, with 9 bases identical to TRBD1. CDR1 is MNHEY and CDR2 is SVGAGI in the germline V gene. V was clipped by 2 bases and J by 5 bases; unmatched bases: 7. This CDR3 has 15 residues. The CDR3 nucleotides read TGTGCCAGCAGTTACGGCGGACAGGGGTACCACGAGCAGTACTTC. This gives the protein CASSYGGQGYHEQYF.

CDR3 sequence: CASSISVSSGYTF. In nucleotides, the CDR3 is TGTGCCAGTAGTATTTCGGTTTCGTCCGGCTACACCTTC. This chain links TRBV19 with TRBJ1-2; D call uncertain. The CDR3 consists of 13 residues. The V gene's germline CDR1 is LNHDA and CDR2 SQIVND (reference sequence). Trimming left V 3 bases short and J 8 bases short, with 13 bases between.